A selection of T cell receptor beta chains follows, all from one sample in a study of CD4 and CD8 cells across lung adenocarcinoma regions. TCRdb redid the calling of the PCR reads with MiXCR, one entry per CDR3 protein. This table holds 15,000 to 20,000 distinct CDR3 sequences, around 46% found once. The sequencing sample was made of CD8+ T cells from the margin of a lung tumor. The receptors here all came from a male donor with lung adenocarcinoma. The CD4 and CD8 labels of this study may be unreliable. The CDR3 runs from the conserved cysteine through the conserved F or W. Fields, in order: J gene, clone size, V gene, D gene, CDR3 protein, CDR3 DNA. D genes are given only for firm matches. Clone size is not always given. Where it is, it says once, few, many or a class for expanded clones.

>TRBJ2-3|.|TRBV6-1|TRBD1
CASIKQGWTTDTQYF
TGTGCCAGCATCAAACAGGGGTGGACGACAGATACGCAGTATTTT
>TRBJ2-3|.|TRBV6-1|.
CGTGSGGRAPETQYF
TGTGGCACGGGTAGTGGGGGACGTGCCCCAGAGACGCAGTATTTT
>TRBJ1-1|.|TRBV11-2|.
CASSFSPGVNTEAFF
TGTGCCAGCAGCTTTAGTCCGGGGGTGAACACTGAAGCTTTCTTT
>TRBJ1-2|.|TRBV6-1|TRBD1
CASRPGGFSYGYTF
TGTGCCAGCAGGCCAGGGGGCTTTAGCTATGGCTACACCTTC
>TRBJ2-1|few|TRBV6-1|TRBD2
CASTTSGRSNEQFF
TGTGCCAGCACTACGAGCGGGAGAAGCAATGAGCAGTTCTTC
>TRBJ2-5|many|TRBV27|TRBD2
CASSPLAGGGAQYF
TGTGCCAGCAGTCCACTAGCGGGAGGGGGGGCCCAGTACTTC
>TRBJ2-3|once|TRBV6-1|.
CASSSVADSTDTQYF
TGTGCCAGCAGTAGCGTAGCGGATAGCACAGATACGCAGTATTTT
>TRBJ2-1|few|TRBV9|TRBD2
CASSVASGFNEQFF
TGTGCCAGCAGCGTAGCTAGCGGGTTTAATGAGCAGTTCTTC
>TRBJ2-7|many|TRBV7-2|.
CASSLEGYYEQYF
TGTGCCAGCAGCTTAGAGGGTTACTACGAGCAGTACTTC
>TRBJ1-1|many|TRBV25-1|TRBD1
CASKQQGSPNTEAFF
TGTGCCAGCAAGCAACAGGGGTCCCCGAACACTGAAGCTTTCTTT
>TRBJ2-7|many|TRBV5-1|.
CASSLQGYEQYF
TGCGCCAGCAGCTTGCAGGGGTACGAGCAGTACTTC
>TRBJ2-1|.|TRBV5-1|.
CASSWSSSYNEQFF
TGCGCCAGCAGCTGGTCAAGCTCCTACAATGAGCAGTTCTTC
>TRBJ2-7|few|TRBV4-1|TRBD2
CASSQTLAGGAYAQYF
TGCGCCAGCAGCCAGACCCTAGCGGGAGGGGCCTACGCGCAGTACTTC
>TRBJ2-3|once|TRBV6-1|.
CAGRRGRGQDTQYF
TGTGCCGGCAGACGGGGCCGAGGGCAAGATACGCAGTATTTT
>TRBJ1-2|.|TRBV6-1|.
CASRSSLGYTF
TGTGCCAGCAGGTCCAGCTTAGGCTACACCTTC
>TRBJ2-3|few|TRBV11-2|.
CASNFGLGLAWTDTQYF
TGTGCCAGCAACTTCGGATTGGGGCTAGCGTGGACAGATACGCAGTATTTT
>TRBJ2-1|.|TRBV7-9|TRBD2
CASSLSRLAGVNEQFF
TGTGCCAGCAGCTTATCCCGACTAGCGGGAGTTAATGAGCAGTTCTTC
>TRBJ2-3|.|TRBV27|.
CANNRLRGTDTQYF
TGTGCCAACAACAGGCTTAGGGGCACAGATACGCAGTATTTT
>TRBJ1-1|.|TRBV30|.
CACLPSYTINTEAFF
TGTGCCTGTCTCCCCAGCTACACAATAAACACTGAAGCTTTCTTT
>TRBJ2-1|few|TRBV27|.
CASSLTGTNSYNEQFF
TGTGCCAGCAGTTTAACCGGGACAAACTCCTACAATGAGCAGTTCTTC
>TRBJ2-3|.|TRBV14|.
CASSQDRGLNTDTQYF
TGTGCCAGCAGCCAAGACAGGGGCCTTAACACAGATACGCAGTATTTT
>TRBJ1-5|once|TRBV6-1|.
CASNSNQPQHF
TGTGCCAGCAACAGCAATCAGCCCCAGCATTTT
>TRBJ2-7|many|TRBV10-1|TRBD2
CASGRGLLLEQYF
TGCGCCAGCGGGAGGGGCTTGCTACTCGAGCAGTACTTC
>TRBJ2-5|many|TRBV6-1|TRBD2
CASSEGDSGSVETQYF
TGTGCCAGCAGTGAAGGCGATAGCGGGAGTGTCGAGACCCAGTACTTC
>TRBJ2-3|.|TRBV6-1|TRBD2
CASSGLAGVRGDTQYF
TGTGCCAGCTCCGGTCTAGCGGGAGTACGTGGAGATACGCAGTATTTT
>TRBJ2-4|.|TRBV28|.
CASSLGGAGAKNIQYF
TGTGCCAGCAGTTTAGGGGGGGCAGGGGCCAAAAACATTCAGTACTTC
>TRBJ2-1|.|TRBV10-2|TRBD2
CAGGVSGDEQFF
TGCGCCGGGGGCGTTAGCGGGGATGAGCAGTTCTTC
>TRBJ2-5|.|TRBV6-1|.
CAGRGGRSGVTQYF
TGTGCGGGCAGGGGGGGCCGTAGCGGAGTGACGCAGTACTTT
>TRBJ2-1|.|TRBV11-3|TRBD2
CASSLGAGVQFF
TGTGCCAGCAGCTTAGGGGCGGGAGTCCAGTTCTTC
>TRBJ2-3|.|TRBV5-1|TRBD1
CASSSHGTGSDTQYF
TGCGCCAGCAGCTCACACGGGACAGGTTCGGATACGCAGTATTTT
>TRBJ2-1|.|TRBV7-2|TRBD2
CASSYTAGGDDEQFF
TGTGCCAGCAGTTACACGGCGGGAGGGGACGATGAGCAGTTCTTC
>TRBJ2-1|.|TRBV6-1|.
CASRVHGYNEQFF
TGTGCCAGCAGAGTACATGGATACAATGAGCAGTTCTTC
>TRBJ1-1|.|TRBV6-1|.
CASSVEGKKAFF
TGTGCCAGCAGTGTCGAGGGAAAAAAAGCTTTCTTT
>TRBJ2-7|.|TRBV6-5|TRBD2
CASSSRGLAYEQYF
TGTGCCAGCAGTTCGCGGGGACTAGCCTACGAGCAGTACTTC
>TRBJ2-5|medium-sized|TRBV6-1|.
CASSFWQETQYF
TGTGCCAGCTCATTTTGGCAAGAGACCCAGTACTTC
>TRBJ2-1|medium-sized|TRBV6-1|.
CASSSQGIRGNEQFF
TGTGCCAGCAGTAGCCAGGGGATACGTGGCAATGAGCAGTTCTTC
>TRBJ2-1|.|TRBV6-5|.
CASSYQGLHDEQFF
TGTGCCAGCAGTTACCAGGGGCTCCACGATGAGCAGTTCTTT
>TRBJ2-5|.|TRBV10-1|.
CATVVPGGRDTDTQYF
TGCGCCACCGTGGTTCCCGGGGGCCGGGACACAGATACCCAGTACTTC